This T cell receptor (beta chain) was recovered during a study of molecular identifiers for immune sequencing clone quantification. There are 15 residues in the CDR3. Germline CDR1 LNHDA, CDR2 SQIVND (reference sequence). V was cut by 8 bases and J by 0 bases, with 15 bases left in between. Sorting captured naive CD8 T cells as CD8+CD4-CCR7+CD45RA+. MiXCR was run by TCRdb on the PCR reads, yielding one entry per CDR3 protein. The sample consists of some 320,000 distinct CDR3 sequences, about 21% of them appearing once. Sequencing was performed on naive CD8+ T cells from blood, with Jurkat cell RNA spiked in. Subset defined: FACS-sorted CD8+CD4-CCR7+CD45RA+ naive T cells. The chain uses TRBV19 and TRBJ2-3; the D gene is possibly TRBD2 (5 bases). The source is a human donor in good health. Some libraries in this study had Jurkat cell RNA spiked in. This CDR3 is CASSYGSVSTDTQYF. Here the CDR3 DNA reads TGTGCCAGTTCGTATGGGAGCGTGAGCACAGATACGCAGTATTTT.